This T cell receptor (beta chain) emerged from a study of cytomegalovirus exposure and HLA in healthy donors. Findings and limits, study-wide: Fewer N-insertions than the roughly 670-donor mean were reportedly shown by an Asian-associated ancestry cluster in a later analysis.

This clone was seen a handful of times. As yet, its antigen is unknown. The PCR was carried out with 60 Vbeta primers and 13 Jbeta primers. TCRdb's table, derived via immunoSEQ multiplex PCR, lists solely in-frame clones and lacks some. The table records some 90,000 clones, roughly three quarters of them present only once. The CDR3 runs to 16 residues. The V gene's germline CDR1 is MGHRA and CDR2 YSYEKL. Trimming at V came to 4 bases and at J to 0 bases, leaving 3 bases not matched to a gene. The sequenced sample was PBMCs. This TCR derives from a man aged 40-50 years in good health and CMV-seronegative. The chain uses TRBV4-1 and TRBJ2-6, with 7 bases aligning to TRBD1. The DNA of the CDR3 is TGCGCCAGCAGCCGGGGACAGTTCTCTGGGGCCAACGTCCTGACTTTC. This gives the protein CASSRGQFSGANVLTF.